This TCR beta chain comes out of a study of beta chain features in type 1 diabetes. V was clipped by 4 bases and J by 1 base, with 7 bases between them. CDR1 is LNHNV and CDR2 is YYDKDF in the germline V gene (reference sequence). This CDR3 is built from 13 residues. This clone was seen only once. The authors reverse transcribed all of the isolated RNA, so sequencing captured expressed TCRB transcripts. Assay used: immunoSEQ multiplex PCR; TCRdb lists only in-frame clones, some missing. Of hundreds of thousands of clones listed, 15% to 20% are singletons. Sequencing input: naive CD4+ T cells from blood. The J gene is TRBJ2-5, the V gene TRBV15, with D unclear. The receptor was derived from a woman between 18 and 29 years old in good health. The CDR3 region is CATSKNTQETQYF. In DNA form, the CDR3 reads TGTGCCACCAGCAAGAACACCCAAGAGACCCAGTACTTC.